The 22 T cell receptor beta chains below were found in one sample sequenced in a study of cytomegalovirus exposure and HLA in healthy donors. Use of 60 Vbeta and 13 Jbeta primers characterized the PCR. Assay used: immunoSEQ multiplex PCR; TCRdb lists only in-frame clones, some missing. The data contain about 160,000 clones, about 80% of them singletons. Sequenced: PBMCs. Every receptor here comes from a young man in good health and CMV-seronegative.

This chain uses TRBV7-9 with TRBJ2-5; D ambiguous. The germline V and J ends were trimmed by 3 bases and 6 bases, with 8 bases remaining between them. CDR1 SEHNR and CDR2 FQNEAQ come from the germline V gene (reference sequence). This CDR3 contains 12 residues. The CDR3 nucleotides read TGTGCCAGCAGCTTTGCGGAGAAGACCCAGTACTTC. This encodes CASSFAEKTQYF. Looking up the rest from reference TRBV7-9 and TRBJ2-5 gives the full variable domain: DTGVSQNPRHKITKRGQNVTFRCDPISEHNRLYWYRQTLGQGPEFLTYFQNEAQLEKSRLLSDRFSAERPKGSFSTLEIQRTEQGDSAMYLCASSFAEKTQYFGPGTRLLVL.

This chain connects TRBV30 to TRBJ1-2; possible D gene TRBD1, 5 bases. The CDR3 loop spans 13 amino acids. Between the trimmed V and J ends, which lost 5 bases and 10 bases, there was a span of 20 bases. Germline assignment: CDR1 GTSNPN and CDR2 SVGIG (reference sequence). The CDR3 bases are TGTGCCTGGGCGGACCGGGGGTTCATCGCCTACACCTTC. The encoded protein is CAWADRGFIAYTF.

The CDR3 sequence is CASSPGTSGGAGQETQYF. CDR3 DNA: TGTGCCAGCAGCCCCGGGACTAGCGGGGGGGCGGGCCAAGAGACCCAGTACTTC. The chain couples TRBV5-6 to TRBJ2-5, with TRBD2 identical over 16 bases. CDR3 length equals 18 residues. Germline CDR1 SGHDT, CDR2 YYEEEE. Trimming removed 4 bases from V and 1 base from J; junction bases left unmatched: 7. Complete variable domain (other parts from reference TRBV5-6 and TRBJ2-5): DAGVTQSPTHLIKTRGQQVTLRCSPKSGHDTVSWYQQALGQGPQFIFQYYEEEERQRGNFPDRFSGHQFPNYSSELNVNALLLGDSALYLCASSPGTSGGAGQETQYFGPGTRLLVL.

This clone was observed a handful of times. The chain uses TRBV30 and TRBJ1-6; TRBD1 aligns across 7 bases. Unmatched junction bases numbered 16, after V lost 3 bases and J lost 5 bases. CDR1 is GTSNPN and CDR2 is SVGIG in the germline V gene (reference sequence). This CDR3 is 18 amino acids long. CDR3: CAWSPIAGGRQNNSPLHF. CDR3 DNA sequence: TGTGCCTGGAGCCCTATCGCAGGGGGAAGACAGAATAATTCACCCCTCCACTTT.

The gene calls are TRBV30 and TRBJ1-1, with no clear D. This CDR3 is 14 amino acids long. Trimming shortened V by 0 bases and J by 6 bases, and 14 bases separated the two germline ends. Germline V gene data show CDR1 as GTSNPN and CDR2 as SVGIG (reference sequence). The CDR3 bases are TGTGCCTGGAGTGTACGAGCGGGTTACGCTGAAGCTTTCTTT. Amino acids: CAWSVRAGYAEAFF.

The V call is TRBV19, the J call TRBJ1-5; no clear D. The V and J ends lost 6 bases and 0 bases respectively, with 9 bases between them. The CDR3 runs 14 residues. Per germline, CDR1 LNHDA and CDR2 SQIVND (reference sequence). CDR3 region: CASSLIVSNQPQHF. CDR3 DNA: TGTGCCAGTAGCCTCATAGTTAGCAATCAGCCCCAGCATTTT.

The chain employs TRBV7-9 and TRBJ2-7; 7 bases map to TRBD1. The V gene's germline CDR1 is SEHNR and CDR2 FQNEAQ (reference sequence). CDR3 length: 15 residues. The ends lost 4 bases at V and 6 bases at J; junction bases unmatched: 12. CDR3 sequence (DNA): TGTGCCAGCAGCTCCACTGAACAGGGGTACGGCGAGCAGTACTTC. Translated: CASSSTEQGYGEQYF. Supplemented by reference TRBV7-9 and TRBJ2-7, the full variable domain reads DTGVSQNPRHKITKRGQNVTFRCDPISEHNRLYWYRQTLGQGPEFLTYFQNEAQLEKSRLLSDRFSAERPKGSFSTLEIQRTEQGDSAMYLCASSSTEQGYGEQYFGPGTRLTVT.

Note on this clone: At the DNA level, this CDR3 is encoded by other sequences in the same sample as well. The V and J genes are TRBV28 and TRBJ1-1; D ambiguous. The V gene's germline CDR1 is MDHEN and CDR2 SYDVKM. This CDR3 comprises 13 residues. V was cut by 3 bases and J by 2 bases, with 7 bases left in between. CDR3 in DNA: TGTGCCAGCAGTTTGTCTGTTAACACTGAAGCTTTCTTT. Its translation is CASSLSVNTEAFF.

The gene calls are TRBV11-2 and TRBJ2-2; D is possibly TRBD2 (5 bases). Germline assignment: CDR1 SGHAT and CDR2 FQNNGV. The length of the CDR3 is 16 residues. V dropped 1 base and J dropped 7 bases, with 16 bases sitting between them. CDR3 protein: CASSLARLPGSGELFF. CDR3 sequence (DNA): TGTGCCAGCAGCTTAGCGAGGTTGCCGGGGAGCGGGGAGCTGTTTTTT.

The sample holds one count of this clone. This chain joins TRBV2 and TRBJ2-1; 8 nucleotides agree with TRBD2. This CDR3 has 14 residues. The V and J ends lost 4 bases and 8 bases, in that order; junction bases with no gene match: 7. In germline, CDR1 is SNHLY, CDR2 FYNNEI. Here the CDR3 DNA reads TGTGCCAGCAGTGTCCGGACTAGCAGCCATGAGCAGTTCTTC. Protein: CASSVRTSSHEQFF. The full variable domain, completed using reference TRBV2 and TRBJ2-1, is EPEVTQTPSHQVTQMGQEVILRCVPISNHLYFYWYRQILGQKVEFLVSFYNNEISEKSEIFDDQFSVERPDGSNFTLKIRSTKLEDSAMYFCASSVRTSSHEQFFGPGTRLTVL.

The rearrangement uses TRBV9 and TRBJ2-7, with 7 nucleotides matching TRBD1. Trimming at V came to 3 bases and at J to 0 bases, leaving 6 bases not matched to a gene. Germline V CDR1 and CDR2: SGDLS, YYNGEE. There are 15 residues in the CDR3. The CDR3, as DNA: TGTGCCAGCAGCGAACGGGACAGAGCCTCCTACGAGCAGTACTTC. Translated: CASSERDRASYEQYF.

The chain joins TRBV10-3 to TRBJ1-2, with D unclear. Germline values: CDR1 ENHRY, CDR2 SYGVKD. The CDR3 runs 14 residues. Trimming took off 2 bases at V and 3 bases at J, with 10 bases between the two ends. CDR3 nucleotides: TGTGCCATCAGTGAGCCACGCCGGTACTATGGCTACACCTTC. Amino acid sequence: CAISEPRRYYGYTF.

V and J are TRBV9 and TRBJ1-1, with TRBD1 identical over 11 bases. The CDR3 runs to 13 residues. Germline loops: CDR1 SGDLS, CDR2 YYNGEE. Germline trimming cut 7 bases from V and 5 bases from J; bases unmatched to any gene: 4. The CDR3 spells CASGQGAQTEAFF. CDR3 sequence (DNA): TGTGCCAGCGGACAGGGGGCGCAAACTGAAGCTTTCTTT.

As for this clone: At one boundary the junction diverges from the germline segment, which might be a read error. This chain connects TRBV2 to TRBJ2-1; TRBD2 aligns across 8 bases. Germline V gene data show CDR1 as SNHLY and CDR2 as FYNNEI. The CDR3 loop spans 14 amino acids. Here the CDR3 DNA reads TGTGTCAGCAGTGTCCGGACTAGCAGCCATGAGCAGTTCTTC. Translation gives CVSSVRTSSHEQFF.

This chain joins TRBV25-1 and TRBJ1-1; weak D call: TRBD1 (5 bases). This CDR3 is built from 14 residues. Germline CDR1 MGHDK, CDR2 SYGVNS. Trimming stripped 7 bases from V and 4 bases from J, with 16 bases between. The CDR3 DNA is TGTGCCAGCACCCCTCGGGGGATGGTCACTGAAGCTTTCTTT. It translates to CASTPRGMVTEAFF.

This clone occurred a few times. V usage is TRBV5-5 and J usage is TRBJ2-7; D might be TRBD1 (6 bases). Germline CDR1 is SGHKS and CDR2 is YYEKEE (reference sequence). Trimming took 2 bases from V and 2 from J, leaving 14 bases between them. The CDR3 spans 15 residues. This CDR3 reads CASSFAPGDAYEQYF. The CDR3 DNA reads as TGTGCCAGCAGCTTCGCTCCAGGGGATGCCTACGAGCAGTACTTC.

The chain employs TRBV13 and TRBJ1-5; D unresolved. This CDR3 has 15 amino acids. V dropped 5 bases and J dropped 4 bases, with 15 bases sitting between them. Germline-derived CDR1 and CDR2 are PRHDT and FYEKMQ (reference sequence). CDR3 sequence (DNA): TGTGCCAGCAGCCCCACCCCAGGCCGGAATCAGCCCCAGCATTTT. Translated: CASSPTPGRNQPQHF.

This sequence joins TRBV5-8 and TRBJ2-5; a weak D match, TRBD1 (5 bases). The CDR3 has 12 residues. The V gene's germline CDR1 is SGHTS and CDR2 YDEGEE. V gave up 6 bases and J gave up 0 bases, with 6 bases separating them. CDR3 loop: CASKGYQETQYF. CDR3 nucleotides: TGTGCCAGCAAGGGGTACCAAGAGACCCAGTACTTC.

The chain is built from TRBV7-7 and TRBJ2-2; 12 positions agree with TRBD2. CDR3 size: 17 residues. V lost 5 bases, J lost 3 bases, and 7 bases stayed unmatched. Germline lookup yields CDR1 SSHAT and CDR2 FNYEAQ (reference sequence). CDR3 coding DNA: TGTGCCAGCAGCCCGCCGGGACTAGCGGGCGACACCGGGGAGCTGTTTTTT. The encoded protein is CASSPPGLAGDTGELFF.

The chain uses TRBV28 and TRBJ2-2; TRBD1 aligns across 9 bases. Germline V gene lookup returns CDR1 MDHEN and CDR2 SYDVKM. V shed 3 bases, J shed 3 bases, and the junction held 2 bases outside the gene matches. CDR3 length: 15 residues. CDR3 in amino acids: CASSLGQGYTGELFF. In DNA, the CDR3 is TGTGCCAGCAGTTTGGGACAGGGTTACACCGGGGAGCTGTTTTTT.

This rearrangement joins TRBV25-1 to TRBJ1-2; weak D call: TRBD1 (5 bases). The CDR3 length is 16 residues. The V and J ends lost 1 base and 0 bases respectively, with 12 bases between them. Germline lookup yields CDR1 MGHDK and CDR2 SYGVNS. The CDR3 reads CASSESRGLANYGYTF. Written as DNA, the CDR3 is TGTGCCAGCAGTGAATCTCGGGGGTTAGCTAACTATGGCTACACCTTC.

This sequence joins TRBV5-6 and TRBJ1-5, with D tentatively TRBD1 (5 bases). This CDR3 spans 12 amino acids. V was clipped by 2 bases and J by 5 bases, with 5 bases between them. Germline V lookup: CDR1 SGHDT, CDR2 YYEEEE. The CDR3 region is CASSFRDQPQHF. The CDR3 DNA reads TGTGCCAGCAGCTTCAGGGATCAGCCCCAGCATTTT.